A single sample is the source of the 18 T cell receptor beta chains below, sequenced in a study of post-analysis software for immune sequencing data. Notes on the study in general: There were five TRBV segments more frequent in patients than controls, and TRBV5-6, TRBV5-1 and TRBV20-1 were among them.

Their cognate antigens are unknown. Included in the TCR beta cDNA libraries were unique molecular identifiers. TCRdb re-called the PCR reads through MiXCR, storing one row per CDR3 protein. The data contain approximately 400,000 distinct CDR3 sequences, roughly 35% of them singletons. The sample was blood. Receptor source: a girl aged 10 to 17 with multiple sclerosis.

This clonotype was observed a handful of times. The rearrangement uses TRBV29-1 and TRBJ1-5; 7 nucleotides align to TRBD1. The V and J ends lost 6 bases and 1 base, in that order; junction bases with no gene match: 6. The CDR3 covers 14 residues. Germline V gene lookup returns CDR1 SQVTM and CDR2 ANQGSEA. CDR3 loop: CSVPGTASNQPQHF. The CDR3 nucleotides are TGCAGCGTGCCTGGGACAGCAAGCAATCAGCCCCAGCATTTT.

Concerning this clonotype: One junction end does not reproduce the germline sequence, and a read error may be involved. The V call is TRBV2, the J call TRBJ2-3; D could derive from TRBD1 or TRBD2 (5 bases each). The CDR3 contains 14 residues. Looked up from germline, CDR1 is SNHLY and CDR2 is FYNNEI. The CDR3 is CANSDVGRTDTQYF. The CDR3 DNA sequence: TGTGCCAACAGTGACGTGGGACGCACAGATACGCAGTATTTT. Complete variable domain (other parts from reference TRBV2 and TRBJ2-3): EPEVTQTPSHQVTQMGQEVILRCVPISNHLYFYWYRQILGQKVEFLVSFYNNEISEKSEIFDDQFSVERPDGSNFTLKIRSTKLEDSAMYFCANSDVGRTDTQYFGPGTRLTVL.

This clonotype has just a few counts. J is TRBJ1-2 and V is TRBV20-1; a possible D gene is TRBD1 (6 bases). V was clipped by 0 bases and J by 9 bases, with 14 bases between them. Germline CDR1 is DFQATT and CDR2 is SNEGSKA (reference sequence). This CDR3 is 13 amino acids long. The CDR3 DNA is TGCAGTGCTAGAGACGGACAGAGGGCCCGCTACACCTTC. Its translation is CSARDGQRARYTF.

In its sample, this clonotype was seen a few times. The gene calls are TRBV2 and TRBJ1-2, with 7 bases lining up with TRBD1. J gave up 9 bases and V 5 bases, and 6 bases lay outside the gene matches. Per the germline V gene, CDR1 is SNHLY and CDR2 is FYNNEI. This CDR3 has 12 residues. Written as DNA, the CDR3 is TGTGCCAGCAGTCCAAGACAGGGTAGCTACACCTTC. It yields the protein CASSPRQGSYTF.

This clonotype was found many times. This chain uses TRBV4-1 with TRBJ2-7, with D tentatively TRBD1 or TRBD2 (5 bases each). Per germline, CDR1 MGHRA and CDR2 YSYEKL. The CDR3 sequence is 13 residues long. V lost 6 bases to trimming and J lost 2 bases, with 11 bases between them. This CDR3 is CASSLGTAYEQYF. In DNA, the CDR3 is TGCGCCAGCAGTCTCGGGACGGCCTACGAGCAGTACTTC.

The genes are TRBV11-2 and TRBJ2-7; 7 bases line up with TRBD1. This CDR3 comprises 15 residues. From germline, CDR1 is SGHAT and CDR2 FQNNGV. The V gene end was trimmed by 5 bases and the J gene end by 2 bases; junction bases not matched to a gene: 9. For the CDR3, the DNA is TGTGCCAGCAGCGTCTCCGGGACAGAGACCTACGAGCAGTACTTC. Its translation: CASSVSGTETYEQYF.

The chain joins TRBV7-8 to TRBJ1-5; D is undetermined. This CDR3 is 12 amino acids long. Trimming cost V 5 bases and J 6 bases, with 8 bases left between them. Looked up from germline, CDR1 is SGHVS and CDR2 is FQNEAQ. The CDR3 is CASSGGGQPQHF. The CDR3, as DNA: TGTGCCAGCAGCGGCGGAGGTCAGCCCCAGCATTTT.

The chain couples TRBV3-1 to TRBJ2-3, with D possibly TRBD2 on 5 matching bases. The CDR3 sequence is 15 residues long. CDR1 is LGHDT, CDR2 YNNKEL, per germline (reference sequence). Trimming removed 1 base from V and 2 bases from J, with 10 bases in between. The chain's CDR3 is CASSQGGPNTDTQYF. CDR3 sequence (DNA): TGTGCCAGCAGCCAAGGCGGGCCTAACACAGATACGCAGTATTTT.

About this clonotype itself: The junction does not match germline at one end; this may be a read error. The genes are TRBV5-1 and TRBJ2-5; 7 bases map to TRBD2. The length of the CDR3 is 15 residues. Germline V gives CDR1 SGHRS, CDR2 YFSETQ. The CDR3 reads CASSLTSGAQEAQYF. The CDR3 region has the DNA TGCGCCAGCAGCTTGACGAGCGGGGCTCAAGAGGCCCAGTACTTC.

This clonotype was found a few times. This rearrangement joins TRBV24-1 to TRBJ2-1; TRBD2 matches 11 bases. This CDR3 has 18 residues. Trimming took 5 bases from V and 1 from J; bases not matched to a gene: 9. CDR1 and CDR2 (germline): KGHDR, SFDVKD. The CDR3 loop is CATSGPTTSGDSYNEQFF. The CDR3 region has the DNA TGTGCCACCAGTGGCCCCACGACTAGCGGGGATTCCTACAATGAGCAGTTCTTC.

The J gene is TRBJ2-5, the V gene TRBV29-1, with D perhaps given as TRBD1 or TRBD2 (6 bases each). Trimming stripped 4 bases from V and 2 bases from J, with 11 bases between. Germline assignment: CDR1 SQVTM and CDR2 ANQGSEA. The CDR3 sequence is 13 residues long. The chain's CDR3 is CSVGGTLQETQYF. The CDR3 DNA follows: TGCAGCGTTGGCGGGACACTTCAAGAGACCCAGTACTTC.

This clonotype was seen ten or more times. The CDR3 DNA is TGTGCCAGCAGCCCAAGAGGGACAGGGAACTACGAGCAGTACTTC. This translates into CASSPRGTGNYEQYF. The chain is built from TRBV7-3 and TRBJ2-7; TRBD1 aligns across 9 bases. CDR3 length: 15 residues. V shed 5 bases, J shed 3 bases, and the junction held 8 bases outside the gene matches. The germline CDR1 and CDR2 sequences are SGHTA and FQGTGA.

The table lists this clonotype with a few counts. V and J are TRBV20-1 and TRBJ2-3; 11 bases are a match to TRBD2. This CDR3 has 19 amino acids. The junction had 18 bases not matched to a gene; V was cut back by 3 bases and J by 4 bases. Germline CDR1 reads DFQATT; CDR2 reads SNEGSKA (reference sequence). CDR3 DNA: TGCAGTGCTAGCCCGACACCGGGACTAGCGGATTGGGGCCCAGATACGCAGTATTTT. Its protein product is CSASPTPGLADWGPDTQYF.

The V and J genes are TRBV5-1 and TRBJ2-3; no firm D call. The germline CDR1 and CDR2 sequences are SGHRS and YFSETQ. There are 14 residues in the CDR3. With 2 bases removed from V and 0 bases from J, the gap between germline ends came to 7 bases. CDR3 amino acids: CASSFYGSTDTQYF. In DNA, the CDR3 is TGCGCCAGCAGCTTTTACGGAAGCACAGATACGCAGTATTTT.

The V call is TRBV7-9, the J call TRBJ1-1, with 7 bases fitting TRBD1. The CDR3 has 14 residues. Germline V gives CDR1 SEHNR, CDR2 FQNEAQ (reference sequence). The ends lost 2 bases at V and 0 bases at J; junction bases unmatched: 0. The CDR3 nucleotides are TGTGCCAGCAGCTTAAGGGGGCTGAACACTGAAGCTTTCTTT. It encodes CASSLRGLNTEAFF.

This rearrangement joins TRBV6-2 or TRBV6-3 to TRBJ2-5, with D possibly being TRBD1 or TRBD2 (5 bases each). The germline CDR1 and CDR2 sequences are MNHEY and SVGEGT. This CDR3 comprises 14 residues. Trimming shortened V by 3 bases and J by 9 bases, and 17 bases separated the two germline ends. CDR3 in DNA: TGTGCCAGCAGTTATTCCGGGACCCCTCGGGCCCAGTACTTC. This codes for CASSYSGTPRAQYF.

V usage is TRBV6-5 and J usage is TRBJ1-4; D is possibly TRBD1 (5 bases). The CDR3 consists of 14 residues. CDR1 MNHEY and CDR2 SVGAGI come from the germline V gene. The V end lost 7 bases, the J end lost 15 bases, and 24 bases lay between the germline ends. CDR3 loop: CASIDPGPTRRVFF. The CDR3 DNA is TGTGCCAGCATCGACCCGGGACCGACCCGAAGGGTGTTTTTT.

The V gene is TRBV28, the J gene TRBJ2-7; possibly TRBD1 for D (5 bases). Trimming removed 6 bases at V and 1 base at J, with 13 bases between. CDR1 is MDHEN and CDR2 is SYDVKM in the germline V gene. This CDR3 region has 14 residues. CDR3 residues: CASSPGLGSYEQYF. CDR3 in DNA: TGTGCCAGCAGCCCAGGGTTAGGGTCCTACGAGCAGTACTTC. Drawing the rest from reference TRBV28 and TRBJ2-7, the complete variable domain is DVKVTQSSRYLVKRTGEKVFLECVQDMDHENMFWYRQDPGLGLRLIYFSYDVKMKEKGDIPEGYSVSREKKERFSLILESASTNQTSMYLCASSPGLGSYEQYFGPGTRLTVT.